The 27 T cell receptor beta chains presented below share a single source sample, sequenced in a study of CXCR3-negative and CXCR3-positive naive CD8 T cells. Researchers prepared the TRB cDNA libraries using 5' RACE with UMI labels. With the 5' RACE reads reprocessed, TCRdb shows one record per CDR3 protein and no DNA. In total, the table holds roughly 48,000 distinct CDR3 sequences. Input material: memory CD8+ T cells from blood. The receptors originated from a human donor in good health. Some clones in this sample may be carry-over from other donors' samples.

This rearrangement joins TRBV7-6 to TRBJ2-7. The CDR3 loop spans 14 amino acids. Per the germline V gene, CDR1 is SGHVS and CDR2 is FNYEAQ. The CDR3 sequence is CASSPGRSSYEQYF.

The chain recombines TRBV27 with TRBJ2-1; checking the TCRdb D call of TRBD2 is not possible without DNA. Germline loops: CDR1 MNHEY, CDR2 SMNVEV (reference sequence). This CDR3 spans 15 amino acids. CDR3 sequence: CASSERPSGGGEQFF.

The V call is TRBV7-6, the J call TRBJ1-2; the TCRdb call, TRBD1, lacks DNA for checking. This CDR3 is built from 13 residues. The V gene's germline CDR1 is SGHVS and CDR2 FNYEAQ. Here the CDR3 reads CASSLGGADGYTF.

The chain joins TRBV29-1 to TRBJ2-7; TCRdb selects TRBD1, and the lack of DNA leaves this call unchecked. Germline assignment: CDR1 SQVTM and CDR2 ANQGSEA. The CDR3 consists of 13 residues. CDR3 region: CSALPTESYEQYF.

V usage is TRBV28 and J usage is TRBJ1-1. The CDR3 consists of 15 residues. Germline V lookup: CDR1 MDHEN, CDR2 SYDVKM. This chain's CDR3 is CASSLLWGPNTEAFF.

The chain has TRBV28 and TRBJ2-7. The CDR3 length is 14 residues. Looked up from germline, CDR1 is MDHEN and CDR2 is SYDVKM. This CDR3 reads CASSLIGNSYEQYF.

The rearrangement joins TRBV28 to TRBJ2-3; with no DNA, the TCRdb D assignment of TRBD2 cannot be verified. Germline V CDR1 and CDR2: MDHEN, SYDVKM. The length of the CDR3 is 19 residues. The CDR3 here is CASSLTRPGLAASTDTQYF.

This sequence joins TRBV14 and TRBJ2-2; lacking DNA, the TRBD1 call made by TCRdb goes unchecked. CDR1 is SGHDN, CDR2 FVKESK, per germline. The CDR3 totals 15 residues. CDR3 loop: CASSQVTTGLGELFF.

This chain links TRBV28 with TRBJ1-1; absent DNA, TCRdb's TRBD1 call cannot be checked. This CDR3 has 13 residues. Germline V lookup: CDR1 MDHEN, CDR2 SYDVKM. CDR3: CASQPPDRELPFF.

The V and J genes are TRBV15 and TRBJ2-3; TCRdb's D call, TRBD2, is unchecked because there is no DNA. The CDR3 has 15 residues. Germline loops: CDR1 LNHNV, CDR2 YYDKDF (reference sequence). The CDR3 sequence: CATSVASGAADTQYF.

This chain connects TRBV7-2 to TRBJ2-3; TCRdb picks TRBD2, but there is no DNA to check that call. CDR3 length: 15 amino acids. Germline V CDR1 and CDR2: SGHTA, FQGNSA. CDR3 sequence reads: CASSLWTRGTDTQYF.

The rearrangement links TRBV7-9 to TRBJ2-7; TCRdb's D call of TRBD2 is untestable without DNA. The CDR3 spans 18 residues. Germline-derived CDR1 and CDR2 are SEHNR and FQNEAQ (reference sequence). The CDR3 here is CASSSALSTSGRGYEQYF.

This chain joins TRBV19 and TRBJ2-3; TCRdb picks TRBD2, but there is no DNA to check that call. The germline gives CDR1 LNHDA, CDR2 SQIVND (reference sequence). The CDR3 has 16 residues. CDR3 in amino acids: CASSEGTGGTKDTQYF.

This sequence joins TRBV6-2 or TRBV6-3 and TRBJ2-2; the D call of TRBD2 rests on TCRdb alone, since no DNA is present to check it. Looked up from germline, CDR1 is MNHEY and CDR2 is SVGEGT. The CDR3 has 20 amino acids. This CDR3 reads CASSYKGLAGLLRPHGELFF.

The CDR3 spells CASSYSRGDTDTQYF. The rearrangement uses TRBV7-2 and TRBJ2-3; TCRdb selects TRBD1, and the lack of DNA leaves this call unchecked. Germline loops: CDR1 SGHTA, CDR2 FQGNSA. This CDR3 comprises 15 residues.

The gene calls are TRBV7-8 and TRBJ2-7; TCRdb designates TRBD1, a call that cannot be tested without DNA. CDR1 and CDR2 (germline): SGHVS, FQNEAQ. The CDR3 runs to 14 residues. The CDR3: CASSLVGGGYEQYF.

The CDR3: CASRPGGPNTGELFF. The chain joins TRBV27 to TRBJ2-2; TCRdb's D call, TRBD2, is unchecked because there is no DNA. Germline assignment: CDR1 MNHEY and CDR2 SMNVEV (reference sequence). The CDR3 covers 15 residues.

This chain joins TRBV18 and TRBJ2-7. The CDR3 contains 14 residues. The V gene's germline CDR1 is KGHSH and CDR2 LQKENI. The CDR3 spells CASSPDRSTYEQYF.

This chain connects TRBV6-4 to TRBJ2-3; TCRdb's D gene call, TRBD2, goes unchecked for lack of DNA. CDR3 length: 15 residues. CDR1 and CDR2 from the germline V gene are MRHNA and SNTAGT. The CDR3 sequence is CASSDGGGAVDTEYF.

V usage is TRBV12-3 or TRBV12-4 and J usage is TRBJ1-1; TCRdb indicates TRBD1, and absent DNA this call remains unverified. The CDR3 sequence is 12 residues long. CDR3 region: CASSPKGWEAFF.

CDR3: CAISGEEETQYF. The chain combines TRBV10-3 with TRBJ2-5. This CDR3 spans 12 amino acids. The germline V gene has CDR1 ENHRY and CDR2 SYGVKD.

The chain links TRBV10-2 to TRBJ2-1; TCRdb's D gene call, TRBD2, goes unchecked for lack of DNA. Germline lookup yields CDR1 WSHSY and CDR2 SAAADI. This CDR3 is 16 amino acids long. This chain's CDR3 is CASSAPGTSGIDEQFF.

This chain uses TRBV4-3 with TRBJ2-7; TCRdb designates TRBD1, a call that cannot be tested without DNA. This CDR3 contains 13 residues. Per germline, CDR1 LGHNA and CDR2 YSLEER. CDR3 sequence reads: CASSQDRDYEQYF.

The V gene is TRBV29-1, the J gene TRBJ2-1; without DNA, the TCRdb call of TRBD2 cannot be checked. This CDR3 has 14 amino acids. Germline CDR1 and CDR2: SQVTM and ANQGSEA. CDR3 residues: CSVEGLAWENEQFF.

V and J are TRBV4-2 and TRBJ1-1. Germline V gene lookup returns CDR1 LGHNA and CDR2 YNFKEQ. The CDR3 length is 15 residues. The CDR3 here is CASSLDPGSSTEAFF.

The CDR3 here is CASSMGQGLQETQYF. The rearrangement joins TRBV28 to TRBJ2-5; TCRdb's D gene call, TRBD1, goes unchecked for lack of DNA. Germline CDR1 is MDHEN and CDR2 is SYDVKM. The CDR3 totals 15 residues.

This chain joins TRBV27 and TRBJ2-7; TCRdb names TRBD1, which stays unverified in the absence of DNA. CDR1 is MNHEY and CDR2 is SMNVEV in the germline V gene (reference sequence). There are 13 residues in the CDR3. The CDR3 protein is CASSFTGDYEQYF.